These 11 T cell receptor beta chains share one sample of origin, sequenced in a study of Tregs in tolerant kidney transplant recipients. Using immunoSEQ multiplex PCR, the repertoire was profiled, and TCRdb retains in-frame clones only, with some absent. The table shows more than 90,000 clones, with approximately 90% occurring only once. The source material was CD4+ T cells from blood. These receptor sequences come from a human donor in good health.

This clone has only a few counts. The chain couples TRBV18 to TRBJ2-2; unclear D gene. The CDR3 consists of 13 residues. CDR1 KGHSH and CDR2 LQKENI come from the germline V gene. V was trimmed by 1 base and J by 3 bases, leaving 3 bases between them. The CDR3 sequence is CASSPLDTGELFF. For the CDR3, the DNA is TGTGCCAGCTCACCACTGGACACCGGGGAGCTGTTTTTT.

The rearrangement links TRBV6-1 to TRBJ2-3; possibly TRBD1 for D (5 bases). Germline loops: CDR1 MNHNS, CDR2 SASEGT. The CDR3 length is 15 residues. Trimming removed 4 bases at V and 1 base at J, with 12 bases between. Here the CDR3 DNA reads TGTGCCAGCAGTGTTCAGGGAATTGGCACAGATACGCAGTATTTT. Translation gives CASSVQGIGTDTQYF.

This chain joins TRBV19 and TRBJ1-2, with TRBD1 matching 8 bases. The germline gives CDR1 LNHDA, CDR2 SQIVND (reference sequence). The ends lost 9 bases at V and 2 bases at J; junction bases unmatched: 2. This CDR3 is 12 amino acids long. CDR3 in amino acids: CASQGANYGYTF. The CDR3 coding sequence is TGTGCCAGCCAGGGGGCGAACTATGGCTACACCTTC.

In this sample, this clone turned up once. The V call is TRBV11-1, the J call TRBJ2-5, with 8 bases aligning to TRBD2. Germline CDR1 and CDR2: SGHAT and FQDESV (reference sequence). V lost 8 bases to trimming and J lost 4 bases; unmatched junction nucleotides: 12. The CDR3 extends over 15 amino acids. CDR3 sequence reads: CASAGEVAGTETQYF. CDR3 bases: TGTGCCAGCGCAGGAGAGGTAGCGGGGACAGAGACCCAGTACTTC.

The V call is TRBV30, the J call TRBJ2-2; D may be TRBD2 (5 bases). This CDR3 is built from 16 residues. Germline V gene sequence: CDR1 GTSNPN, CDR2 SVGIG (reference sequence). Trimming shortened V by 0 bases and J by 3 bases, and 14 bases separated the two germline ends. As DNA, the CDR3 is TGTGCCTGGAGTGTAGGGTCTAGCTTATACACCGGGGAGCTGTTTTTT. This encodes CAWSVGSSLYTGELFF.

The chain links TRBV6-6 to TRBJ2-7; no clear D. Germline loops: CDR1 MNHNY, CDR2 SVGAGI (reference sequence). This CDR3 is 15 amino acids long. The V end was cut by 0 bases, the J end by 5 bases, with 14 bases between. The CDR3 reads CASSYSRTSRNEQYF. CDR3 sequence (DNA): TGTGCCAGCAGTTACTCGAGGACCAGCAGGAACGAGCAGTACTTC.

The chain carries TRBV18 and TRBJ2-5; TRBD2 matches at 8 bases. Trimming took 4 bases from V and 2 from J; bases not matched to a gene: 3. The CDR3 runs 14 residues. Germline values: CDR1 KGHSH, CDR2 LQKENI. The CDR3 bases are TGTGCCAGCTCACAACTAGCGGAGCAAGAGACCCAGTACTTC. It codes for CASSQLAEQETQYF.

This clone turned up a few times. J is TRBJ2-3 and V is TRBV12-5; 9 positions match TRBD2. CDR1 is LGHNT, CDR2 FRNRAP, per germline. V trimming: 7 bases; J trimming: 9 bases; junction bases outside the gene matches: 2. This CDR3 comprises 11 residues. CDR3: CASESGRTQYF. CDR3 nucleotide sequence: TGTGCTAGTGAAAGCGGGAGGACGCAGTATTTT.

The chain links TRBV27 to TRBJ1-2; TRBD1 matches at 9 bases. Germline values: CDR1 MNHEY, CDR2 SMNVEV (reference sequence). V lost 6 bases to trimming and J lost 8 bases; unmatched junction nucleotides: 10. The CDR3 runs 14 residues. CDR3 amino acids: CASRETGGTEGYTF. The CDR3 DNA reads as TGTGCCAGCAGAGAAACAGGGGGCACGGAAGGCTACACCTTC.

The chain carries TRBV19 and TRBJ1-1, with 7 bases fitting TRBD1. Per the germline V gene, CDR1 is LNHDA and CDR2 is SQIVND (reference sequence). The junction had 5 bases not matched to a gene; V was cut back by 4 bases and J by 0 bases. CDR3 length: 15 residues. For the CDR3, the DNA is TGTGCCAGTAGTAGCGCCGGGACAGTGAACACTGAAGCTTTCTTT. Translated: CASSSAGTVNTEAFF. The full variable domain, rest sourced from reference TRBV19 and TRBJ1-1, is DGGITQSPKYLFRKEGQNVTLSCEQNLNHDAMYWYRQDPGQGLRLIYYSQIVNDFQKGDIAEGYSVSREKKESFPLTVTSAQKNPTAFYLCASSSAGTVNTEAFFGQGTRLTVV.

The rearrangement uses TRBV6-6 and TRBJ1-1; D is ambiguous. V was pared by 0 bases and J by 5 bases, with 10 bases between. In germline, CDR1 is MNHNY, CDR2 SVGAGI (reference sequence). The length of the CDR3 is 14 residues. CDR3 sequence reads: CASSYSAWGTEAFF. CDR3 bases: TGTGCCAGCAGTTACTCGGCCTGGGGTACTGAAGCTTTCTTT.